These 5 T cell receptor beta chains were all obtained from the same sample, sequenced in a study of T cell changes during pregnancy in multiple sclerosis. Profiled with immunoSEQ multiplex PCR; TCRdb holds only in-frame clones, not every one. This sample has under 40,000 clones; under 95% occur once, and the top ten carry roughly 5.7%. The material was peripheral blood, obtained in the third trimester of pregnancy. Every receptor here comes from a female donor in good health, enrolled as a control in a pregnancy study.

The chain has TRBV4-1 and TRBJ2-1; 12 bases are shared with TRBD2. V lost 0 bases and J lost 12; bases outside the gene matches: 9. CDR1 is MGHRA and CDR2 is YSYEKL in the germline V gene. The CDR3 sequence is 16 residues long. The CDR3 spells CASSQEPSSGGAGQFF. CDR3 sequence (DNA): TGCGCCAGCAGCCAAGAGCCATCTAGCGGGGGGGCGGGGCAGTTCTTC.

The V gene is TRBV7-2, the J gene TRBJ1-2; D unresolved. CDR1 and CDR2 (germline): SGHTA, FQGNSA. Trimming cost V 1 base and J 4 bases, with 7 bases left between them. The CDR3 totals 13 residues. The CDR3 region is CASSLEAVYGYTF. The CDR3 DNA is TGTGCCAGCAGCTTAGAAGCGGTCTATGGCTACACCTTC.

This clone appeared a single time. This sequence joins TRBV14 and TRBJ2-3, with D possibly TRBD2 on 6 matching bases. The V gene's germline CDR1 is SGHDN and CDR2 FVKESK. This CDR3 has 17 amino acids. Trimming left V 1 base short and J 7 bases short, with 21 bases between. The CDR3 is CASSQGGTALGLNTQYF. The CDR3 DNA reads TGTGCCAGCAGCCAAGGAGGGACTGCGCTAGGCCTAAATACGCAGTATTTT.

This clone was observed a few times. The CDR3 bases are TGTGCCAGCATGGGGGGTAATTCACCCCTCCACTTT. Translating gives CASMGGNSPLHF. The gene calls are TRBV28 and TRBJ1-6; D might be TRBD1 (5 bases). Germline assignment: CDR1 MDHEN and CDR2 SYDVKM. V dropped 7 bases and J dropped 6 bases, with 7 bases sitting between them. The CDR3 runs to 12 residues.

This chain links TRBV2 with TRBJ1-1; 7 bases align to TRBD1. Germline CDR1 and CDR2: SNHLY and FYNNEI. Trimming cost V 1 base and J 4 bases; bases outside gene matches: 3. This CDR3 spans 14 amino acids. The DNA for the CDR3 is TGTGCCAGCAGTGAAGTAGGGGGCGGCACTGAAGCTTTCTTT. It translates to CASSEVGGGTEAFF.